The next 8 T cell receptor beta chains were all read from a single sample in a study of cytomegalovirus exposure and HLA in healthy donors. This PCR relied on a set of 60 Vbeta primers and 13 Jbeta primers. Sequencing was performed with immunoSEQ multiplex PCR; in TCRdb, only in-frame clones are kept and a portion is missing. This table holds some 170,000 clones, more than 80% found once. Specimen: PBMCs. The receptor source for this set is a young woman in good health and CMV-seropositive.

This clone has a handful of counts. This chain links TRBV18 with TRBJ2-3; TRBD1 aligns across 7 bases. The CDR3 runs to 15 residues. CDR1 is KGHSH, CDR2 LQKENI, per germline. Germline trimming cut 2 bases from V and 3 bases from J; bases unmatched to any gene: 5. CDR3 protein: CASSPGTVSTDTQYF. In DNA, the CDR3 is TGTGCCAGCTCACCAGGGACAGTCTCTACAGATACGCAGTATTTT.

The V gene is TRBV10-3, the J gene TRBJ2-1; the match to TRBD2 covers 14 bases. The germline V gene encodes CDR1 ENHRY and CDR2 SYGVKD. This CDR3 contains 16 residues. The ends lost 0 bases at V and 5 bases at J; junction bases unmatched: 0. The CDR3 nucleotides read TGTGCCATCAGTGAGTCGGGACTAGCGGGGGACAATGAGCAGTTCTTC. Encoded protein: CAISESGLAGDNEQFF.

This clone was counted a few times. The same CDR3 also results from other DNA sequences found in this sample. The rearrangement links TRBV20-1 to TRBJ1-2; no clear D. V was shortened by 5 bases and J by 6 bases, with 4 bases between the two germline ends. Germline CDR1 DFQATT, CDR2 SNEGSKA (reference sequence). The CDR3 has 9 residues. The CDR3 reads CSASDGYTF. The CDR3 DNA is TGCAGTGCTTCGGATGGCTACACCTTC.

The V call is TRBV6-1, the J call TRBJ2-3, with D tentatively TRBD1 (6 bases). Trimming took 8 bases from V and 6 from J, leaving 12 bases between them. CDR1 and CDR2 from the germline V gene are MNHNS and SASEGT. The CDR3 spans 12 residues. The CDR3 spells CASLQRGDTQYF. Written as DNA, the CDR3 is TGTGCCAGCCTACAAAGGGGGGATACGCAGTATTTT.

The rearrangement joins TRBV9 to TRBJ1-2; 7 bases match TRBD1. Trimming cost V 3 bases and J 9 bases; bases outside gene matches: 5. The CDR3 consists of 12 residues. The germline CDR1 and CDR2 sequences are SGDLS and YYNGEE. The CDR3 sequence: CASSDGDRSYTF. The CDR3 nucleotides read TGTGCCAGCAGCGATGGGGACAGAAGCTACACCTTC.

The sample holds one count of this clone. The CDR3 DNA follows: TGTGCCAGCAGCACCCGAGCAGTTACAGGGGTTGATGGCTACACCTTC. Amino acids: CASSTRAVTGVDGYTF. This sequence joins TRBV14 and TRBJ1-2; 7 nucleotides match TRBD1. With 5 bases clipped from V and 6 bases from J, the junction kept 15 bases outside the gene matches. Per germline, CDR1 SGHDN and CDR2 FVKESK. There are 16 residues in the CDR3. Based on the CDR3 plus reference TRBV14 and TRBJ1-2, the full variable domain is EAGVTQFPSHSVIEKGQTVTLRCDPISGHDNLYWYRRVMGKEIKFLLHFVKESKQDESGMPNNRFLAERTGGTYSTLKVQPAELEDSGVYFCASSTRAVTGVDGYTFGSGTRLTVV.

The chain employs TRBV5-8 and TRBJ2-3; 8 bases are shared with TRBD1. Germline trimming cut 2 bases from V and 1 base from J; bases unmatched to any gene: 6. Germline-derived CDR1 and CDR2 are SGHTS and YDEGEE. The CDR3 has 16 amino acids. CDR3 in amino acids: CASSFSGGTGTDTQYF. CDR3 nucleotide sequence: TGTGCCAGCAGCTTCTCAGGGGGCACCGGCACAGATACGCAGTATTTT.

The rearrangement joins TRBV19 to TRBJ2-7; 7 nucleotides agree with TRBD1. CDR1 is LNHDA, CDR2 SQIVND, per germline (reference sequence). With 3 bases clipped from V and 2 bases from J, the junction kept 4 bases outside the gene matches. This CDR3 is built from 14 residues. The CDR3 region is CASSIGQETYEQYF. The DNA of the CDR3 is TGTGCCAGTAGTATCGGACAGGAAACCTACGAGCAGTACTTC.